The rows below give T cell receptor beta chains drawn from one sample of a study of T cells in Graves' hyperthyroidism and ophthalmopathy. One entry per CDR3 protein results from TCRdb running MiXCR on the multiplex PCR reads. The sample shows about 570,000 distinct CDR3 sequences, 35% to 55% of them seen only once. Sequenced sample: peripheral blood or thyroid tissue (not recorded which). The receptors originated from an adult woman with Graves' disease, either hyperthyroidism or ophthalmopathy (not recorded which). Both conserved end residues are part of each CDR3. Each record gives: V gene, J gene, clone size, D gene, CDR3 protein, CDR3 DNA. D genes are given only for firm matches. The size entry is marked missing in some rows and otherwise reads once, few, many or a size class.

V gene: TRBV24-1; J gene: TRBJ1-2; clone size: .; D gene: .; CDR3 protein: CATGVSDGYTF; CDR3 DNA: TGTGCCACCGGGGTATCCGATGGCTACACCTTC
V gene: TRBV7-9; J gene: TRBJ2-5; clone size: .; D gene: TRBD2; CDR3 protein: CASSSLGGDRATQYF; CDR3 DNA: TGTGCCAGCAGCTCCCTTGGGGGGGATAGGGCTACCCAGTACTTC
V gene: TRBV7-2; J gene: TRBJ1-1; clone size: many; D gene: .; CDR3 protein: CASSPGRLNTEAFF; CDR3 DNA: TGTGCCAGCAGCCCGGGACGGTTGAACACTGAAGCTTTCTTT
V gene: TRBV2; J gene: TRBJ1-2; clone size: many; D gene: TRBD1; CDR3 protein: CASSERQGLYGYTF; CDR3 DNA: TGTGCCAGCAGTGAACGACAGGGCCTCTATGGCTACACCTTC
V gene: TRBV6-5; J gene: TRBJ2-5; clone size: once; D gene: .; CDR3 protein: CASSYPGQETQYF; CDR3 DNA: TGTGCCAGCAGTTACCCGGGTCAAGAGACCCAGTACTTC
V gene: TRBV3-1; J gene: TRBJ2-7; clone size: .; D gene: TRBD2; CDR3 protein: CASSQGSGSSYEQYF; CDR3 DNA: TGTGCCAGCAGCCAGGGTAGCGGGAGCTCCTACGAGCAGTACTTC
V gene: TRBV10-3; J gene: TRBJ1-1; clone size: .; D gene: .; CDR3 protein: CAFIGVRNTEAIF; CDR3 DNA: TGTGCCTTCATCGGGGTCAGAAACACTGAAGCTATCTTT
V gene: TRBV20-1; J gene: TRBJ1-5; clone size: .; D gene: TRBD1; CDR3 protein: CSTGQGPGTPQHF; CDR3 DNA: TGCAGCACAGGACAGGGCCCGGGTACACCCCAGCATTTT
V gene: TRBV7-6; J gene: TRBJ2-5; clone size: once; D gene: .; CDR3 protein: CASSLEGRPEETQYF; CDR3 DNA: TGTGCCAGCAGCTTAGAGGGCAGGCCGGAAGAGACCCAGTACTTC
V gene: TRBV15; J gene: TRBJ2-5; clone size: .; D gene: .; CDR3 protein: CATTMPRVGGIRKTQYF; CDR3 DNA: TGTGCCACCACCATGCCGAGGGTAGGGGGGATAAGGAAGACCCAGTACTTC
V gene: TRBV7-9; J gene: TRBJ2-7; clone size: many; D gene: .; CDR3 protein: CASSYRDYEQYF; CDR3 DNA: TGTGCCAGCAGCTACAGGGACTACGAGCAGTACTTC
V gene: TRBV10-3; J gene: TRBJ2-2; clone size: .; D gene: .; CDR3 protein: CAISESNTGELFF; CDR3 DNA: TGTGCCATCAGTGAGTCGAACACCGGGGAGCTGTTTTTT
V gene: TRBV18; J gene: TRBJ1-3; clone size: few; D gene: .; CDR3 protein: CASSPRATLGNTIYF; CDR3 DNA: TGTGCCAGCTCACCAAGGGCCACTCTCGGAAACACCATATATTTT
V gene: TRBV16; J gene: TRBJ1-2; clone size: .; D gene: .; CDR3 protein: CASSQGGLADRYTF; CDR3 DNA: TGTGCCAGCAGCCAGGGGGGATTAGCGGATCGCTACACCTTC
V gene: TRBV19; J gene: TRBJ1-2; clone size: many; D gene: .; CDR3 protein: CASSRTGKYGYTF; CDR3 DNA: TGTGCCAGTAGTAGAACAGGAAAGTATGGCTACACCTTC
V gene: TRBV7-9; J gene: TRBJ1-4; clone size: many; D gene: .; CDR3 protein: CASSPAGVTDYWATNEKLFF; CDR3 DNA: TGTGCCAGCAGCCCAGCTGGGGTAACCGACTACTGGGCCACTAATGAAAAACTGTTTTTT
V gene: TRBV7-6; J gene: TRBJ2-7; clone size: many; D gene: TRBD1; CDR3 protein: CASSVRDSSYEQYF; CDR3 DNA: TGTGCCAGCAGCGTCCGGGACAGCTCCTACGAGCAGTACTTC
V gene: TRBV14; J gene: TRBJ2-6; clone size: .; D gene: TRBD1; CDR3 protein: CASSRTGGGGANVLTF; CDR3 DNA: TGTGCCAGCAGCCGGACAGGGGGAGGTGGGGCCAACGTCCTGACTTTC
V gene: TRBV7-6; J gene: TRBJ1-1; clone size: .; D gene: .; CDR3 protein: CASSFGTDTEAFF; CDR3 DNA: TGTGCCAGCAGCTTTGGTACTGACACTGAAGCTTTCTTT
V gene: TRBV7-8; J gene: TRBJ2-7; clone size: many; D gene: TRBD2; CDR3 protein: CASSSAGGGAHEQYF; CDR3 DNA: TGTGCCAGCAGCTCAGCGGGAGGGGGGGCGCACGAGCAGTACTTC
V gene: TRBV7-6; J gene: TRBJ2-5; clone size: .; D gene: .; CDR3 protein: CASSFEGYETQYF; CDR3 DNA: TGCGCCAGCAGCTTCGAGGGGTACGAGACCCAGTACTTC
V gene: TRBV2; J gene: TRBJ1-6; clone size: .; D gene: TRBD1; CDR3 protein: CASSEMGQGEWSPLHF; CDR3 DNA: TGTGCCAGCAGTGAAATGGGACAGGGTGAATGGTCACCCCTCCACTTT
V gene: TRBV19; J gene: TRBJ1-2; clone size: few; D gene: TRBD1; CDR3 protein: CASRTRDRAYGYTF; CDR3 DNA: TGTGCCAGTCGAACCCGGGACAGGGCCTATGGCTACACCTTC
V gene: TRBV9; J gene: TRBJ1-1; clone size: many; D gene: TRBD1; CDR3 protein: CASSVGTDPMNTEAFF; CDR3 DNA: TGTGCCAGCAGCGTTGGGACAGATCCCATGAACACTGAAGCTTTCTTT
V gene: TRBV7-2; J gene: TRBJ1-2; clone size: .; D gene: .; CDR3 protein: CASSPSGPLGYTF; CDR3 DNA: TGTGCCAGCAGCCCCTCTGGACCTCTGGGCTACACCTTC
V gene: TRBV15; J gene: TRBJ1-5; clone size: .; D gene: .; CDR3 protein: CATSSGHLAQHF; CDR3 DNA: TGTGCCACCAGCAGTGGCCACCTGGCCCAGCATTTT
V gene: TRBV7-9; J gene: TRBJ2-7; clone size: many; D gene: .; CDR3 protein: CASSLALTYEQYF; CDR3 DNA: TGTGCCAGCAGCTTAGCACTCACCTACGAGCAGTACTTC
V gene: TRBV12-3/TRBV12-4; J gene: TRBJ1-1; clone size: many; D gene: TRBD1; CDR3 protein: CASSLRDRGNTEAFF; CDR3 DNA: TGTGCCAGCAGTCTCCGGGACAGGGGAAACACTGAAGCTTTCTTT
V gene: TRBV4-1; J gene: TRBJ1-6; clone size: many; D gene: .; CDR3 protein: CASSPGGNNSPLHF; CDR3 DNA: TGCGCCAGCAGCCCCGGGGGGAATAATTCACCCCTCCACTTT
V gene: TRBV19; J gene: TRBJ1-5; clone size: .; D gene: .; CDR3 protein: CASSIQGHQPQHF; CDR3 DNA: TGTGCCAGTAGTATCCAGGGACATCAGCCCCAGCATTTT
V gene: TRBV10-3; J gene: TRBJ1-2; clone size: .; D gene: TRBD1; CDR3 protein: CATGTGFQLGGYTF; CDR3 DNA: TGTGCCACCGGGACAGGTTTCCAATTAGGAGGCTACACCTTC
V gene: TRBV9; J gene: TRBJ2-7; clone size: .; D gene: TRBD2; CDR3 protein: CASSLGLAGLREQYF; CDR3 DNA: TGTGCCAGCAGTTTGGGACTAGCGGGACTTAGAGAGCAGTACTTC
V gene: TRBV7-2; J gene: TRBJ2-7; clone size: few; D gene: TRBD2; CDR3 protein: CASSLVGGEVQYF; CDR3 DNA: TGTGCCAGCAGCTTAGTGGGAGGGGAGGTGCAGTACTTC
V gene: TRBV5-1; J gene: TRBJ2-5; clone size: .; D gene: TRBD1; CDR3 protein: CASSLLWDRGSETQYF; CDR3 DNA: TGCGCCAGCAGCTTGCTCTGGGACAGGGGGTCAGAGACCCAGTACTTC
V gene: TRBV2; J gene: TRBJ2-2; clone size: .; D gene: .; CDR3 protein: CASGVGLTNTGELSF; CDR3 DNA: TGTGCCAGCGGTGTGGGGCTAACGAACACCGGGGAGCTGTCTTTT
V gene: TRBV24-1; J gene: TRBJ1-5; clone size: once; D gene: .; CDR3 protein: CATSGTGGPQHF; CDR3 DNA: TGTGCCACCAGTGGAACGGGGGGCCCCCAGCATTTT
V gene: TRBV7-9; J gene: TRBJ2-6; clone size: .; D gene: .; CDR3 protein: CASSRGGVQGGNVLTF; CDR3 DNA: TGTGCCAGCAGTCGAGGCGGGGTGCAGGGAGGCAACGTCCTGACTTTC
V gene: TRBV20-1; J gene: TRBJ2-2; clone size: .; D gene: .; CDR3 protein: CSATPGRWTGELFF; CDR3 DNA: TGCAGTGCTACCCCGGGCCGTTGGACCGGGGAGCTGTTTTTT
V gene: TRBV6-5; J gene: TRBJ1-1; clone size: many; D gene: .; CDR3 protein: CASRQGMGTFF; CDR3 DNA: TGTGCCAGCAGGCAGGGGATGGGAACTTTCTTT
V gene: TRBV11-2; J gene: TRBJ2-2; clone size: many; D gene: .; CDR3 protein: CASSLERMNTGELFF; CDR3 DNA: TGTGCCAGCAGCTTAGAACGGATGAACACCGGGGAGCTGTTTTTT
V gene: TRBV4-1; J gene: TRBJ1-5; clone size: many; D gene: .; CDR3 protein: CASSHSPGGNRNQPQHF; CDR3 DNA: TGCGCCAGCAGCCACTCCCCCGGAGGAAATCGCAATCAGCCCCAGCATTTT
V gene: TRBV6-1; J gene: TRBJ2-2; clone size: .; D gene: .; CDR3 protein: CASRTGTTTGELFF; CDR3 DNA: TGTGCCAGCAGAACCGGGACAACAACCGGGGAGCTGTTTTTT
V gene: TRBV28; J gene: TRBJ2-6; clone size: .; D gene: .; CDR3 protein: CASSFRSGANVLTF; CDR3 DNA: TGTGCCAGCAGTTTTAGGTCTGGGGCCAACGTCCTGACTTTC
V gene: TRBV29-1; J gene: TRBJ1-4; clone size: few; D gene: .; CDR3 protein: CSGLDREKLFF; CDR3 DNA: TGCAGCGGTCTGGACAGAGAAAAACTGTTTTTT
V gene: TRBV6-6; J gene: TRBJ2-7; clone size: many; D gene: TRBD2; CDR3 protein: CASNLERGAPYEQYF; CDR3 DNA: TGTGCCAGCAATCTAGAGCGGGGGGCTCCCTACGAGCAGTACTTC
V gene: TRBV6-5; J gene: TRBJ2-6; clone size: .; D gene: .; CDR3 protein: CASSRGAGTGANVLTF; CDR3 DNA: TGTGCCAGCAGTCGGGGGGCGGGGACTGGGGCCAACGTCCTGACTTTC
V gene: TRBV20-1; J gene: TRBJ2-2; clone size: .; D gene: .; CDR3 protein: CSASPTRPNTGELFF; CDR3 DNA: TGCAGTGCTAGCCCCACCCGACCCAACACCGGGGAGCTGTTTTTT
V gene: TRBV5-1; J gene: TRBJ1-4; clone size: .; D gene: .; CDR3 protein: CASSLVGTSNEKLFF; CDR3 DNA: TGCGCCAGCAGCTTGGTTGGGACAAGTAATGAAAAACTGTTTTTT
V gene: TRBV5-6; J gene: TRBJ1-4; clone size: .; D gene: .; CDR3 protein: CASSLGAPTTNEKLFF; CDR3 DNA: TGTGCCAGCAGCCTGGGGGCACCTACAACTAATGAAAAACTGTTTTTT
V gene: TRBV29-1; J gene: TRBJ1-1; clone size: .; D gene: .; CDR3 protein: CSVEQDRVGRAFF; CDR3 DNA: TGCAGCGTTGAACAGGACCGGGTTGGTAGAGCTTTCTTT
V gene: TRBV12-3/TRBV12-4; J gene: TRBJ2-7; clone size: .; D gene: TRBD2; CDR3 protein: CASSATSGIATEQYF; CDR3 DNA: TGTGCCAGCAGTGCTACTAGCGGGATAGCTACGGAGCAGTACTTC
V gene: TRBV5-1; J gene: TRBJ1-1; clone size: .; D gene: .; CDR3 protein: CASSLEDARNEAFF; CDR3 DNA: TGCGCCAGCAGCTTGGAGGACGCCCGAAATGAAGCTTTCTTT
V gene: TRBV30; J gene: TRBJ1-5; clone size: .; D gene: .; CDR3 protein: CAWSNRGNQPQHF; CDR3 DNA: TGTGCCTGGAGTAATAGGGGGAATCAGCCCCAGCATTTT
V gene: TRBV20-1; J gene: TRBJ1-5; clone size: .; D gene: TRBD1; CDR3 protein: CSAIWTGGTLVRPPQHF; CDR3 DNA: TGCAGTGCTATTTGGACAGGGGGGACGTTAGTTCGACCGCCCCAGCATTTT
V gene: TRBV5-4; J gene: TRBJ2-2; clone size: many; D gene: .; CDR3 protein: CASSFRGGADTGELFF; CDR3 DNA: TGTGCCAGCAGCTTCCGAGGAGGGGCCGACACCGGGGAGCTGTTTTTT
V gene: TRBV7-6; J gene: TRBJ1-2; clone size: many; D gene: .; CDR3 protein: CASSPGDGYGYTF; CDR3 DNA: TGTGCCAGCAGTCCAGGGGACGGCTATGGCTACACCTTC
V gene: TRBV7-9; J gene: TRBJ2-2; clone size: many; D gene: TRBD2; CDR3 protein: CASSQRPGLAGGRNTGELFF; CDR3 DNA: TGTGCCAGCAGCCAACGACCCGGACTAGCGGGAGGGAGGAACACCGGGGAGCTGTTTTTT
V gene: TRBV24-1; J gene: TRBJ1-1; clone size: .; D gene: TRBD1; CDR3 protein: CATSDPGTGYTEAFF; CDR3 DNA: TGTGCCACCAGTGATCCCGGGACAGGGTACACTGAAGCTTTCTTT
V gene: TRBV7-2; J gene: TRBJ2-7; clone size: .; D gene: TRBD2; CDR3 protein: CASTINGTSGRAWQYF; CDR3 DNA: TGTGCCAGCACGATTAACGGGACTAGCGGGAGGGCCTGGCAGTACTTC